The 3 T cell receptor beta chains listed next were all sequenced from one sample in a study of spatial heterogeneity in lung cancer. Study outcomes and limitations: Counts of expanded intratumoral alpha and beta TCRs tracked tumor mutation counts.

These receptors have no identified antigens. Each CDR3 protein is one row after TCRdb ran MiXCR on the 5' RACE reads. This sample has over 5,500 distinct CDR3 sequences; 11% to 15% occur once, and the top ten carry around 11%. The time point: sample taken at primary tumor resection. Sequencing used lung tumor tissue, obtained at surgery. The receptors here all came from a male donor with early-stage non-small cell lung cancer.

This clonotype was recorded at least ten times. This beta chain is a stray read from a library made for alpha chains; its abundance is not meaningful. The chain combines TRBV6-5 with TRBJ1-6, with D unclear. The CDR3 runs to 18 residues. V dropped 2 bases and J dropped 0 bases, with 14 bases sitting between them. The V gene's germline CDR1 is MNHEY and CDR2 SVGAGI. The CDR3 coding sequence is TGTGCCAGCAGTTACCGGTGGGCAGGTCCCTCCTATAATTCACCCCTCCACTTT. This translates into CASSYRWAGPSYNSPLHF.

This clonotype was observed at least ten times. This beta chain is an unintended read in a library built for alpha chains; its size means little. In DNA, the CDR3 is TGTGCCAGCAGTTACTCGAAAGGGGCTGGGGGAACCGGGGAGCTGTTTTTT. Its translation is CASSYSKGAGGTGELFF. V gene TRBV6-2 or TRBV6-3 combines with J gene TRBJ2-2; D is perhaps TRBD1 or TRBD2 (5 bases each). The V gene's germline CDR1 is MNHEY and CDR2 SVGEGT. The V gene lost 0 bases and the J gene lost 5 bases, with 16 bases spanning the gap. The CDR3 runs 17 residues.

Sample share makes this clonotype medium-sized (0.01 to 0.1%). This beta chain came through as a stray read in a library set up for alpha chains, and its size says little. V is TRBV29-1 and J is TRBJ2-4; D is perhaps TRBD2 (7 bases). Deletions cut 3 bases from V and 0 bases from J, with 18 bases between. The CDR3 contains 17 residues. Germline V CDR1 and CDR2: SQVTM, ANQGSEA. In DNA, the CDR3 is TGCAGCGTTGATGATCCAGCGGGACAATTAGCCAAAAACATTCAGTACTTC. This gives the protein CSVDDPAGQLAKNIQYF.